This T cell receptor beta chain was observed in a study of blood T cell repertoires in COVID-19. Looking at the study overall: COVID-19 samples collected from the United States, Italy and Spain covered acute and convalescent phases. PBMCs, B-cell-depleted T cells, or T cells provided the cDNA or gDNA that made up the material.

The length of the CDR3 is 13 residues. Trimming pared 10 bases from V and 3 bases from J, leaving 15 bases between. Germline assignment: CDR1 SNHLY and CDR2 FYNNEI. Per the original data handling: Estimated nucleated cell counts came from reference gene primer amplification. Clones were read by immunoSEQ multiplex PCR, and TCRdb kept only the in-frame ones, dropping some. The DNA was the basis for D and trimming; V, J and clone size are from that table. The sample holds around 200,000 clones, around 86% seen once. Sequenced sample: peripheral blood. This chain joins TRBV2 and TRBJ1-2, with a possible D match to TRBD1 (5 bases). This receptor was taken from a man in his forties or fifties with active or convalescent COVID-19. The CDR3 coding sequence is TGTGCCACCGACCACGGGGGGGACTATGGCTACACCTTC. Protein: CATDHGGDYGYTF.